This section outlines one T cell receptor beta chain sequence together with its context. TCRdb's table, derived via immunoSEQ multiplex PCR, lists solely in-frame clones and lacks some. The data show about 19,000 clones, roughly nine tenths seen once. The CDR3 length is 12 residues. In germline, CDR1 is SGHTS, CDR2 YDEGEE. The germline V and J ends were trimmed by 6 bases and 6 bases, with 13 bases remaining between them. The sample belongs to a study of graft-versus-host responses after intestinal transplantation. Study-wide context: Uniformly, recipients were administered anti-thymocyte globulin induction with subsequent tacrolimus and steroids for two to three years.

The sequences come from PBMCs, collected about 230 days after intestinal transplant. The sequence was collected from a human patient who received an intestinal transplant, so some T cells may come from the graft donor. The chain has TRBV5-8 and TRBJ2-7, with D possibly matching TRBD1 (5 bases). The CDR3 coding sequence is TGTGCCAGCACCGTTACAGGATTCGAGCAGTACTTC. Its translation is CASTVTGFEQYF.